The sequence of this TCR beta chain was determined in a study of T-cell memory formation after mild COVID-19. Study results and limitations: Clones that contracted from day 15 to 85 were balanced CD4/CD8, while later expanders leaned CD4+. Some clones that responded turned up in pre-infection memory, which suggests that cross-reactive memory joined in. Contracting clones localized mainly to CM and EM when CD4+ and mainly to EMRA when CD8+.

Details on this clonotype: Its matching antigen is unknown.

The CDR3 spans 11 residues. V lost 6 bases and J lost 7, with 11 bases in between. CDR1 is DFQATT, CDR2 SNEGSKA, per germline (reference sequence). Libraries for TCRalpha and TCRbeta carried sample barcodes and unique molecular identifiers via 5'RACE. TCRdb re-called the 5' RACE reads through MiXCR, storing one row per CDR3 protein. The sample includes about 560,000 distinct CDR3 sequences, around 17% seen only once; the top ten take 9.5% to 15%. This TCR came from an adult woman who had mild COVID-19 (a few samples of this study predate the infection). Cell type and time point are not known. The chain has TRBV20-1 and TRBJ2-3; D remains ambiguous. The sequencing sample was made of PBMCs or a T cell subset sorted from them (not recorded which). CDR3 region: CSAPGLNTQYF. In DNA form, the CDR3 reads TGCAGTGCCCCGGGTTTAAATACGCAGTATTTT.